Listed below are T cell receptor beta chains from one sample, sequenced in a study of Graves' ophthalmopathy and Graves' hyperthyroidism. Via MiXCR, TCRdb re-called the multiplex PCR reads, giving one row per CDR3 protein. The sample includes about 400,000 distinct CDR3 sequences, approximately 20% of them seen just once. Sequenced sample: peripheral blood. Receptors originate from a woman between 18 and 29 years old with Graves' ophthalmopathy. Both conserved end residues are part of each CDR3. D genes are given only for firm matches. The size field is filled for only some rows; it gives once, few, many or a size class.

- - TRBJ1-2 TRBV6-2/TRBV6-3 CAAFRTATNYGYTF TGTGCCGCCTTTAGGACAGCGACTAACTATGGCTACACCTTC
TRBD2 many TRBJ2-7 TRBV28 CASRSGGYEQYF TGTGCCAGCCGTAGCGGGGGCTACGAGCAGTACTTC
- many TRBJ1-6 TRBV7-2 CASSLALANSPLHF TGTGCCAGCAGCCTCGCACTTGCAAATTCACCCCTCCACTTT
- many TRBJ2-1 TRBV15 CATSRGGGSGYNEQFF TGTGCCACCAGCAGGGGTGGGGGATCGGGTTACAATGAGCAGTTCTTC
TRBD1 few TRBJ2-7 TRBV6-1 CASSPRGQGDEQYF TGTGCCAGCAGTCCTCGTGGACAGGGCGACGAGCAGTACTTC
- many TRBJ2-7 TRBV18 CASSPGIIAGEQYF TGTGCCAGCTCACCAGGGATCATAGCTGGCGAGCAGTACTTC
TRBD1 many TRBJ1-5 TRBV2 CASQQGARQPQHF TGTGCCAGTCAACAGGGGGCGAGGCAGCCCCAGCATTTT
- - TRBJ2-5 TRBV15 CATSRSPGTFEQETQYF TGTGCCACCAGCAGATCCCCCGGGACTTTCGAGCAAGAGACCCAGTACTTC
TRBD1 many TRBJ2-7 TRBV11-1 CASSSRDRGHYEQYF TGTGCCAGCAGCTCCCGGGACAGGGGCCACTACGAGCAGTACTTC
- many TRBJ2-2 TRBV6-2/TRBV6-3 CASSYPDNTGELFF TGTGCCAGCAGTTACCCGGACAACACCGGGGAGCTGTTTTTT
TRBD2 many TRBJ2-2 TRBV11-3 CASSLVSASGRRGTGELFF TGTGCCAGCAGCTTAGTGAGTGCTAGCGGGAGGCGCGGCACCGGGGAGCTGTTTTTT
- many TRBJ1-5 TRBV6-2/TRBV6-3 CASSPTGLNQPQHF TGTGCCAGCAGTCCGACAGGACTCAATCAGCCCCAGCATTTT